These 8 T cell receptor beta chains share one sample of origin, sequenced in a study of early T cells in non-severe SARS-CoV-2 infection. MiXCR, applied by TCRdb to the 5' RACE reads, yields one record per CDR3 protein. Of tens of thousands of distinct CDR3 sequences listed, 10% are singletons. The specimen was whole blood, collected at baseline. The receptors were gathered from an adult who was a healthcare worker with PCR-confirmed SARS-CoV-2 infection or an uninfected control (not recorded which).

This clonotype was counted a few times. CDR3 nucleotides: TGCGCCAGCAGCCAAGTTTTTACCTACGAGCAGTACTTC. This encodes CASSQVFTYEQYF. The J gene is TRBJ2-7, the V gene TRBV4-1, with D hard to call. The CDR3 consists of 13 residues. CDR1 and CDR2 (germline): MGHRA, YSYEKL. V dropped 1 base and J dropped 2 bases, with 6 bases sitting between them.

This clonotype appeared many times. CDR3 sequence reads: CSARDPGRAGRGTEAFF. CDR3 nucleotides: TGCAGTGCTAGAGATCCCGGTAGGGCAGGGCGAGGGACTGAAGCTTTCTTT. J is TRBJ1-1 and V is TRBV20-1; a possible D gene is TRBD1 (5 bases). CDR1 is DFQATT, CDR2 SNEGSKA, per germline (reference sequence). This CDR3 spans 17 amino acids. Trimming removed 0 bases at V and 5 bases at J, with 22 bases between.

This clonotype was detected ten times or more. V is TRBV12-3 or TRBV12-4 and J is TRBJ1-6; D unclear. The CDR3 runs to 13 residues. V was pared by 3 bases and J by 10 bases, with 10 bases between. CDR3 nucleotides: TGTGCCAGCAGTTTCAAGGGAGACTCACCCCTCCACTTT. Translated, it gives CASSFKGDSPLHF.

Many counts were recorded for this clonotype. This sequence joins TRBV7-2 and TRBJ1-3; D is unresolved. V lost 1 base and J lost 0, with 7 bases in between. CDR3 length: 15 residues. Germline CDR1 SGHTA, CDR2 FQGNSA. CDR3 loop: CASSLGPSSGNTIYF. The CDR3, as DNA: TGTGCCAGCAGCTTAGGCCCGAGCTCTGGAAACACCATATATTTT.

The chain is built from TRBV18 and TRBJ2-3, with 8 bases matching TRBD2. CDR3 length: 16 amino acids. Germline V lookup: CDR1 KGHSH, CDR2 LQKENI. Trimming removed 4 bases from V and 1 base from J; junction bases left unmatched: 7. This chain's CDR3 is CASSQPTSGRTDTQYF. The CDR3 bases are TGTGCCAGCTCACAACCAACTAGCGGACGCACAGATACGCAGTATTTT.

There are a few counts of this clonotype. The chain recombines TRBV28 with TRBJ2-7; maybe TRBD2 (5 bases). The CDR3 is 16 amino acids. V was trimmed by 8 bases and J by 5 bases, leaving 25 bases between them. Germline values: CDR1 MDHEN, CDR2 SYDVKM. The CDR3 DNA follows: TGTGCCAGCCCCCCAGAGGGTGCCTGGGAATTCGACGAGCAGTACTTC. Its translation: CASPPEGAWEFDEQYF.

This clonotype showed up many times. This chain links TRBV6-5 with TRBJ2-7; D is perhaps TRBD2 (6 bases). Germline-derived CDR1 and CDR2 are MNHEY and SVGAGI. The CDR3 is 18 residues long. The V end was cut by 1 base, the J end by 7 bases, with 26 bases between. The CDR3 sequence: CASSYLGLPLPSWEEQYF. The CDR3 DNA sequence: TGTGCCAGCAGTTACTTGGGACTTCCCCTACCTTCCTGGGAGGAGCAGTACTTC.

This clonotype was counted ten times or more. The chain has TRBV3-1 and TRBJ2-7; 12 bases agree with TRBD2. Germline-derived CDR1 and CDR2 are LGHDT and YNNKEL (reference sequence). After removal of 1 base from V and 4 bases from J, the junction contained 8 bases not matched to a gene. The CDR3 is 17 residues long. Here the CDR3 DNA reads TGTGCCAGCAGCCAAGGGCTAGCGGGAGGGCTAAGGTACGAGCAGTACTTC. Translated: CASSQGLAGGLRYEQYF.